The subject of this entry is one T cell receptor beta chain. Its antigen is still unknown. The entry originates in a study of OX40 agonist ivuxolimab in advanced cancers. Across the study: A partial response was reached by three patients: one with hepatocellular carcinoma and two with cutaneous melanoma.

Study outcomes and limitations: Certain nonresponders additionally had low normalized T-cell clonal expansion. In general, CD8+ T cells held more expanded clones than CD4+ did, on average.

Germline V gives CDR1 SGHAT, CDR2 FQNNGV. The length of the CDR3 is 15 residues. V dropped 0 bases and J dropped 9 bases, with 15 bases sitting between them. Sequencing was performed with immunoSEQ multiplex PCR; in TCRdb, only in-frame clones are kept and a portion is missing. The sample includes 30,000 to 40,000 clones, roughly nine tenths seen only once; the top ten take 15% to 20%. The chain links TRBV11-2 to TRBJ1-5; D may be TRBD1 (5 bases). The sample consisted of CD4+ or CD8+ T cells sorted from blood, taken in a trial of the OX40 agonist ivuxolimab. The clonotype originates from an adult with an advanced solid tumor such as melanoma, head and neck, liver or kidney cancer. CDR3 in amino acids: CASSLEQDGLGPQHF. DNA of the CDR3: TGTGCCAGCAGCTTAGAACAGGACGGGTTGGGGCCCCAGCATTTT.